This T cell receptor (beta chain) is from a study of human T cells and chemical hapten exposure. Study observations and caveats: Expanded TCR sets contained significantly more large CDR3 similarity clusters than controls.

TCRdb reprocessed the RACE reads via MiXCR and lists one record per CDR3 protein. The sample has tens of thousands of distinct CDR3 sequences, approximately 7% seen once. This clonotype was recorded many times. What it recognizes is unknown. This sample's time point: pre-sensitization, week 0. Treatment given: therapeutic diphenylcyclopropenone sensitization with weekly scalp DPC. Here the sequenced sample was whole blood, taken in connection with sensitization to the hapten diphenylcyclopropenone (DPC). This receptor was obtained from a woman between 25 and 40 years old with alopecia areata. Some clones in this sample may be carry-over from other donors' samples.

CDR3 region: CASSLHSYRSSGYTF. In DNA, the CDR3 is TGTGCCAGCAGCTTACACAGCTATAGGAGTTCTGGCTACACCTTC. The J gene is TRBJ1-2, the V gene TRBV5-6; D ambiguous. Deletions cut 2 bases from V and 7 bases from J, with 18 bases between. Germline V CDR1 and CDR2: SGHDT, YYEEEE. The CDR3 has 15 amino acids.